A single sample is the source of the 28 T cell receptor beta chains below, sequenced in a study of shared clonotypes between healthy human individuals. Measured with immunoSEQ multiplex PCR; TCRdb has only the in-frame clones, and not every one. Of around 2.1 million clones in the sample, about 94% were seen once. The sequencing input was naive CD4+ T cells sorted from blood. Indicated subset: CD45RA+ positively selected. Every receptor here comes from a man younger than 35 in good health.

J is TRBJ1-4 and V is TRBV29-1; the D is unclear. V lost 5 bases, J lost 8 bases, and 9 bases lay in between. Germline V gene lookup returns CDR1 SQVTM and CDR2 ANQGSEA. The CDR3 extends over 11 amino acids. In DNA form, the CDR3 reads TGCAGCGTTCACGTCGGGGAAAAACTGTTTTTT. Translation gives CSVHVGEKLFF.

In this sample, this clone turned up a few times. This chain links TRBV19 with TRBJ1-6; D remains ambiguous. This CDR3 contains 14 residues. Germline values: CDR1 LNHDA, CDR2 SQIVND (reference sequence). V was shortened by 7 bases and J by 9 bases, with 16 bases between the two germline ends. The CDR3 DNA reads as TGTGCCAGTAAAAAGGACCCGACTGGTTCACCCCTCCACTTT. Protein product: CASKKDPTGSPLHF.

The CDR3 coding sequence is TGCGCCAGCAGCTCCTCCTCACTAGCGGGAGGGCCGTTTAACCATGAGCAGTTCTTC. This gives the protein CASSSSSLAGGPFNHEQFF. This sequence joins TRBV5-1 and TRBJ2-1; TRBD2 aligns across 13 bases. CDR1 is SGHRS, CDR2 YFSETQ, per germline. V gave up 3 bases and J gave up 8 bases; unmatched junction bases: 17. This CDR3 has 19 amino acids.

The chain recombines TRBV6-5 with TRBJ2-7; 7 positions agree with TRBD2. V gave up 2 bases and J gave up 5 bases; unmatched junction bases: 9. This CDR3 spans 15 amino acids. Germline CDR1 is MNHEY and CDR2 is SVGAGI. CDR3 DNA: TGTGCCAGCAGTTACCCAGGACTAGGAATGGACGAGCAGTACTTC. Translating gives CASSYPGLGMDEQYF.

The gene calls are TRBV6-1 and TRBJ2-1, with 9 nucleotides matching TRBD2. The CDR3 loop spans 13 amino acids. In germline, CDR1 is MNHNS, CDR2 SASEGT. The ends lost 4 bases at V and 13 bases at J; junction bases unmatched: 8. In nucleotides, the CDR3 is TGTGCCAGCAGTGGAGGTGCGGGACTAGCCCAGTTCTTC. Translating it yields CASSGGAGLAQFF.

In nucleotides, the CDR3 is TGTGCCAGCAGAAGACAGGGGGCGGGTAGCAATCAGCCCCAGCATTTT. Residues: CASRRQGAGSNQPQHF. This chain joins TRBV5-4 and TRBJ1-5; 10 nucleotides line up with TRBD1. CDR3 length: 16 amino acids. The J segment lost 0 bases and the V segment lost 5 bases, leaving 5 bases of the junction unmatched. Germline V gene sequence: CDR1 SGHNT, CDR2 YYREEE (reference sequence).

V usage is TRBV5-4 and J usage is TRBJ1-2, with unresolved D. The CDR3 has 15 residues. V lost 2 bases and J lost 2, with 13 bases in between. Germline values: CDR1 SGHNT, CDR2 YYREEE (reference sequence). The CDR3 reads CASSFPTEANYGYTF. As DNA, the CDR3 is TGTGCCAGCAGCTTTCCCACCGAGGCCAACTATGGCTACACCTTC.

The chain uses TRBV7-3 and TRBJ2-1, with 10 bases aligning to TRBD2. In germline, CDR1 is SGHTA, CDR2 FQGTGA. J gave up 6 bases and V 2 bases, and 1 base lay outside the gene matches. The CDR3 extends over 14 amino acids. The CDR3 bases are TGTGCCAGCAGCTTAGGGACTAGCGTCAATGAGCAGTTCTTC. Its translation is CASSLGTSVNEQFF.

This CDR3 reads CASSRGSNEKLFF. CDR3 nucleotide sequence: TGTGCCAGCAGCCGGGGGAGTAATGAAAAACTGTTTTTT. The chain recombines TRBV6-5 with TRBJ1-4, with D perhaps matching TRBD1 (5 bases). The germline V gene has CDR1 MNHEY and CDR2 SVGAGI. Trimming removed 6 bases from V and 4 bases from J, with 9 bases in between. The CDR3 is made up of 13 amino acids.

The chain uses TRBV7-2 and TRBJ2-3; D is undetermined. This CDR3 is built from 15 residues. V lost 1 base, J lost 6 bases, and 14 bases lay in between. Germline loops: CDR1 SGHTA, CDR2 FQGNSA. The CDR3 coding sequence is TGTGCCAGCAGCTTAGATTCGTTACCCGGGGATACGCAGTATTTT. It encodes CASSLDSLPGDTQYF.

The rearrangement links TRBV29-1 to TRBJ2-5; D possibly matches TRBD1 or TRBD2 (6 bases each). The CDR3 extends over 13 amino acids. Germline CDR1 reads SQVTM; CDR2 reads ANQGSEA. V was trimmed by 6 bases and J by 5 bases, leaving 16 bases between them. The CDR3 loop reads CSVPGGGEETQYF. The DNA of the CDR3 is TGCAGCGTCCCCGGGGGCGGGGAGGAGACCCAGTACTTC.

The genes are TRBV18 and TRBJ1-2, with 9 bases lining up with TRBD1. CDR1 and CDR2 from the germline V gene are KGHSH and LQKENI. The CDR3 consists of 12 residues. With 6 bases clipped from V and 5 bases from J, the junction kept 1 base outside the gene matches. Written as DNA, the CDR3 is TGTGCCAGCTCGGGGACAGGGTATGGCTACACCTTC. Residues: CASSGTGYGYTF.

V gene TRBV4-2 combines with J gene TRBJ2-1; 11 bases map to TRBD2. The length of the CDR3 is 16 residues. V lost 1 base, J lost 8 bases, and 7 bases stayed unmatched. Germline V gene sequence: CDR1 LGHNA, CDR2 YNFKEQ. In DNA form, the CDR3 reads TGTGCCAGCAGCCAAGTGAGTCTAGCGGGGGGTGATGAGCAGTTCTTC. It encodes CASSQVSLAGGDEQFF.

The chain combines TRBV7-2 with TRBJ1-5; D remains unclear. In germline, CDR1 is SGHTA, CDR2 FQGNSA. This CDR3 contains 12 residues. Deletions cut 4 bases from V and 7 bases from J, with 8 bases between. CDR3 protein: CASSSGKQPQHF. For the CDR3, the DNA is TGTGCCAGCAGCTCGGGAAAACAGCCCCAGCATTTT. Full variable domain (rest looked up from reference TRBV7-2 and TRBJ1-5): GAGVSQSPSNKVTEKGKDVELRCDPISGHTALYWYRQSLGQGLEFLIYFQGNSAPDKSGLPSDRFSAERTGGSVSTLTIQRTQQEDSAVYLCASSSGKQPQHFGDGTRLSIL.

The V call is TRBV2, the J call TRBJ2-4; either TRBD1 or TRBD2 may fit D (5 bases each). Germline CDR1 is SNHLY and CDR2 is FYNNEI. V lost 8 bases, J lost 6 bases, and 17 bases lay in between. This CDR3 is built from 14 residues. CDR3 coding DNA: TGTGCCAGCGTAGAAGGGGACGTTAGAAACATTCAGTACTTC. It codes for CASVEGDVRNIQYF.

This rearrangement joins TRBV5-4 to TRBJ2-5; D is perhaps TRBD1 or TRBD2 (5 bases each). The CDR3 has 12 residues. The V and J ends lost 7 bases and 9 bases respectively, with 16 bases between them. From germline, CDR1 is SGHNT and CDR2 YYREEE (reference sequence). The CDR3 region has the DNA TGTGCCAGCCAACAAGACCGAGGGGCCCAGTACTTC. Translated, it gives CASQQDRGAQYF.

CDR3 protein: CASTSGSLADTQYF. CDR3 nucleotides: TGTGCCAGTACCAGCGGGAGTCTTGCAGATACGCAGTATTTT. V is TRBV19 and J is TRBJ2-3, with 8 bases aligning to TRBD2. Per the germline V gene, CDR1 is LNHDA and CDR2 is SQIVND (reference sequence). This CDR3 region has 14 residues. V trimming: 7 bases; J trimming: 4 bases; junction bases outside the gene matches: 7.

On this clone itself: This specimen includes other DNA sequences encoding the same CDR3. This chain uses TRBV5-1 with TRBJ1-2; possibly TRBD1 for D (6 bases). Between the trimmed V and J ends, which lost 0 bases and 3 bases, there was a span of 9 bases. CDR1 and CDR2 from the germline V gene are SGHRS and YFSETQ. The length of the CDR3 is 14 residues. CDR3 nucleotide sequence: TGCGCCAGCAGCTTGGACAGGGCGGACTATGGCTACACCTTC. This gives the protein CASSLDRADYGYTF.

The chain has TRBV27 and TRBJ2-5, with 7 positions matching TRBD1. CDR1 and CDR2 from the germline V gene are MNHEY and SMNVEV (reference sequence). This CDR3 is built from 18 residues. Trimming took 10 bases from V and 2 from J; bases not matched to a gene: 22. The CDR3 DNA reads TGTGCCACCTTAATACAGGGGATGGTAGCCCAGATACAAGAGACCCAGTACTTC. Translating it yields CATLIQGMVAQIQETQYF.

The gene calls are TRBV6-5 and TRBJ1-1; D is ambiguous. Germline V gene sequence: CDR1 MNHEY, CDR2 SVGAGI. V lost 2 bases and J 0 bases, leaving 10 bases between the germline ends. The CDR3 has 15 amino acids. CDR3 protein: CASSYTGGLNTEAFF. Written as DNA, the CDR3 is TGTGCCAGCAGTTACACGGGAGGACTGAACACTGAAGCTTTCTTT.

V and J are TRBV6-5 and TRBJ2-5, with D maybe TRBD1 (5 bases). With 4 bases removed from V and 3 bases from J, the gap between germline ends came to 12 bases. Per germline, CDR1 MNHEY and CDR2 SVGAGI. The CDR3 has 14 residues. The CDR3 loop is CASSSRRVEETQYF. For the CDR3, the DNA is TGTGCCAGCAGTTCTCGCAGGGTTGAAGAGACCCAGTACTTC.

The V and J genes are TRBV6-5 and TRBJ2-1; 10 bases line up with TRBD2. J was trimmed by 5 bases and V by 4 bases; bases with no gene match: 5. Germline CDR1 reads MNHEY; CDR2 reads SVGAGI. The CDR3 covers 15 residues. CDR3 in DNA: TGTGCCAGCAGTTCGGGACTAGCGATTAACAATGAGCAGTTCTTC. It translates to CASSSGLAINNEQFF.

The gene calls are TRBV19 and TRBJ1-2, with no clear D. Germline CDR1 reads LNHDA; CDR2 reads SQIVND (reference sequence). There are 12 residues in the CDR3. Deletions cut 5 bases from V and 3 bases from J, with 7 bases between. The CDR3 sequence: CASSPSHYGYTF. The CDR3, as DNA: TGTGCCAGTAGTCCTTCCCACTATGGCTACACCTTC.

This clone appeared a few times. This chain joins TRBV29-1 and TRBJ2-1; 9 nucleotides match TRBD1. This CDR3 is built from 15 residues. V was clipped by 3 bases and J by 9 bases; unmatched bases: 12. Germline V gene lookup returns CDR1 SQVTM and CDR2 ANQGSEA. Here the CDR3 reads CSVDGGTGSRSEQFF. CDR3 coding DNA: TGCAGCGTTGATGGAGGGACAGGGAGCAGGAGTGAGCAGTTCTTC.

This clone appeared once. The chain employs TRBV28 and TRBJ1-1; D is unresolved. The CDR3 is 15 amino acids. CDR1 is MDHEN, CDR2 SYDVKM, per germline. Trimming removed 1 base at V and 2 bases at J, with 11 bases between. CDR3 amino acids: CASSLSQRINTEAFF. As DNA, the CDR3 is TGTGCCAGCAGTTTATCACAACGAATAAACACTGAAGCTTTCTTT. The full variable domain, with the rest looked up from reference TRBV28 and TRBJ1-1, is DVKVTQSSRYLVKRTGEKVFLECVQDMDHENMFWYRQDPGLGLRLIYFSYDVKMKEKGDIPEGYSVSREKKERFSLILESASTNQTSMYLCASSLSQRINTEAFFGQGTRLTVV.

The gene calls are TRBV7-2 and TRBJ2-7, with D perhaps matching TRBD2 (6 bases). With 7 bases removed from V and 2 bases from J, the gap between germline ends came to 21 bases. CDR1 is SGHTA, CDR2 FQGNSA, per germline. This CDR3 has 16 amino acids. The CDR3 nucleotides are TGTGCCAGCATCATAGGGTCCTCCGGGAGCCCCTACGAGCAGTACTTC. Translation: CASIIGSSGSPYEQYF.

A note on this clone: Other DNA sequences in the sample encode the same CDR3. The V and J genes are TRBV6-5 and TRBJ2-1; 11 nucleotides agree with TRBD2. V shed 7 bases, J shed 4 bases, and the junction held 3 bases outside the gene matches. CDR1 is MNHEY, CDR2 SVGAGI, per germline. The CDR3 covers 14 residues. The CDR3 region is CASKLAGGYNEQFF. The DNA for the CDR3 is TGTGCCAGCAAGCTAGCGGGAGGTTACAATGAGCAGTTCTTC.

The J gene is TRBJ1-6, the V gene TRBV5-1; D is unclear. V was cut by 0 bases and J by 7 bases, with 8 bases left in between. The CDR3 is 14 amino acids. Germline-derived CDR1 and CDR2 are SGHRS and YFSETQ. CDR3 region: CASSLGRANSPLHF. The CDR3 DNA reads as TGCGCCAGCAGCTTGGGGAGAGCGAATTCACCCCTCCACTTT.